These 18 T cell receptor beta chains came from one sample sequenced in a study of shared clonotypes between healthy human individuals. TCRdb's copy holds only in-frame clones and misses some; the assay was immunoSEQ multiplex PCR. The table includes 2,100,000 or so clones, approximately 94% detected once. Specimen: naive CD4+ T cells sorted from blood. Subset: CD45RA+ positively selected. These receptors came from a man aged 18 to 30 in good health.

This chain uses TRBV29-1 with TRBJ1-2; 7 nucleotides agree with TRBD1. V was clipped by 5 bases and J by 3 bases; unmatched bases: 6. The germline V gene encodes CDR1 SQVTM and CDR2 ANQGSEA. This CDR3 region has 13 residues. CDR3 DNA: TGCAGCGTTAGTTTTGACAGGGACTATGGCTACACCTTC. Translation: CSVSFDRDYGYTF.

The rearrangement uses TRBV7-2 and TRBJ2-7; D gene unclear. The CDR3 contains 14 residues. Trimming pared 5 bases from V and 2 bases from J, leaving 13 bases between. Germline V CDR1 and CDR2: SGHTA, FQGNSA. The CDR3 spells CASSPAQRPYEQYF. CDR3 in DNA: TGTGCCAGCAGCCCCGCACAGAGGCCCTACGAGCAGTACTTC. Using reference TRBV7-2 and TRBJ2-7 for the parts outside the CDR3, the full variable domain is GAGVSQSPSNKVTEKGKDVELRCDPISGHTALYWYRQSLGQGLEFLIYFQGNSAPDKSGLPSDRFSAERTGGSVSTLTIQRTQQEDSAVYLCASSPAQRPYEQYFGPGTRLTVT.

The CDR3 DNA is TGTGCCAGCAACCTTAAAGTCGGGACCACCTACGAGCAGTACTTC. Protein: CASNLKVGTTYEQYF. The chain is built from TRBV11-2 and TRBJ2-7; D possibly uses TRBD1 or TRBD2 (5 bases each). This CDR3 has 15 residues. Germline lookup yields CDR1 SGHAT and CDR2 FQNNGV. The V end was cut by 7 bases, the J end by 2 bases, with 18 bases between.

CDR3 coding DNA: TGTGCCAGCAGCGCAGTGACAGGGGCTTCACATGGCTACACCTTC. Its protein is CASSAVTGASHGYTF. This chain uses TRBV9 with TRBJ1-2; the match to TRBD1 covers 8 bases. This CDR3 comprises 15 residues. V gave up 3 bases and J gave up 6 bases; unmatched junction bases: 10. The germline gives CDR1 SGDLS, CDR2 YYNGEE.

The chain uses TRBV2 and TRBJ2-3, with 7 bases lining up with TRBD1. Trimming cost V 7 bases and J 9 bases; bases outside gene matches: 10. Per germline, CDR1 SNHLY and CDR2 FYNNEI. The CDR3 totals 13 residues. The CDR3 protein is CASTTGDSVTQYF. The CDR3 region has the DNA TGTGCCAGCACTACAGGGGACAGTGTGACGCAGTATTTT.

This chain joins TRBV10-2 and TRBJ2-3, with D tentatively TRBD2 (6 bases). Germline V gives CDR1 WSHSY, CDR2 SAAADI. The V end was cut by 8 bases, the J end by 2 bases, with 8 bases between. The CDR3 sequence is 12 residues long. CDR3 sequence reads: CASLDYTDTQYF. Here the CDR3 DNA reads TGCGCCAGCCTGGACTACACAGATACGCAGTATTTT.

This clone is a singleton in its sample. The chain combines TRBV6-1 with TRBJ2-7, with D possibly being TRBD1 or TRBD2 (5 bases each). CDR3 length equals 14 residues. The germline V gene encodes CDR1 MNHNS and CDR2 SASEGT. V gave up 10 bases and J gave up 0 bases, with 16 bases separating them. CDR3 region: CATTRDGSSYEQYF. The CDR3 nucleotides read TGTGCCACTACCCGGGACGGGTCCTCCTACGAGCAGTACTTC.

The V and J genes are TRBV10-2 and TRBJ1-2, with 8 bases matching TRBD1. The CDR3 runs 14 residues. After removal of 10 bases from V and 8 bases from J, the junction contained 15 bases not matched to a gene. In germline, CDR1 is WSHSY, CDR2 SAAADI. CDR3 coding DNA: TGCGCCACTCACGCCGACAGGGGAGGATACGGCTACACCTTC. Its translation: CATHADRGGYGYTF.

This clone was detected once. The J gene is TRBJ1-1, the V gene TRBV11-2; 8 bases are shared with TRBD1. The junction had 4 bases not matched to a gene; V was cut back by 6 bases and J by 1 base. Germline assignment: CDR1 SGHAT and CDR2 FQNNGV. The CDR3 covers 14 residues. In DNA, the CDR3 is TGTGCCAGCAGTTGGACAGGGAAGAACACTGAAGCTTTCTTT. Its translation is CASSWTGKNTEAFF.

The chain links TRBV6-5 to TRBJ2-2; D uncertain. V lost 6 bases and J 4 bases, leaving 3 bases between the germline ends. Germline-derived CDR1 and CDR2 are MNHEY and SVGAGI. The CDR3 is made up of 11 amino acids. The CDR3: CASRGTGELFF. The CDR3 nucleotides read TGTGCCAGCAGGGGCACCGGGGAGCTGTTTTTT.

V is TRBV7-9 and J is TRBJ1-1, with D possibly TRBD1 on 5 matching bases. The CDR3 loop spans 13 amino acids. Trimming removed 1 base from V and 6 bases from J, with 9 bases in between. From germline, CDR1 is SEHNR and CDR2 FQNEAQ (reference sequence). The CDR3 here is CASSLGGFAEAFF. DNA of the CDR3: TGTGCCAGCAGCTTAGGGGGGTTTGCTGAAGCTTTCTTT.

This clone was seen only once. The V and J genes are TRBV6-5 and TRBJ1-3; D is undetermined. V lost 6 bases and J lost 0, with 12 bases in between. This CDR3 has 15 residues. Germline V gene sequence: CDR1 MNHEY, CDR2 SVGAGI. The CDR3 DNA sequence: TGTGCCAGCAGGAGAGGAAGTTCCTCTGGAAACACCATATATTTT. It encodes CASRRGSSSGNTIYF.

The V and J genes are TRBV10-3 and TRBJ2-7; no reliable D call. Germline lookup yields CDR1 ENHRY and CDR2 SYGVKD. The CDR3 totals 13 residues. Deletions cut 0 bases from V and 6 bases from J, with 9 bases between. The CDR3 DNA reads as TGTGCCATCAGTGAGTCTCCCCAGTCCGAGCAGTACTTC. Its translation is CAISESPQSEQYF.

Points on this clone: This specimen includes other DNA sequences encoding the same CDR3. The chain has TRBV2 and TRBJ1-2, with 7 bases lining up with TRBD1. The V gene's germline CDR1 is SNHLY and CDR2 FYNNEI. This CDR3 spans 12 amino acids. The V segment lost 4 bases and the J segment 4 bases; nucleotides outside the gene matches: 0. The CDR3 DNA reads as TGTGCCAGCAGTGGGACAGGCTATGGCTACACCTTC. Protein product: CASSGTGYGYTF.

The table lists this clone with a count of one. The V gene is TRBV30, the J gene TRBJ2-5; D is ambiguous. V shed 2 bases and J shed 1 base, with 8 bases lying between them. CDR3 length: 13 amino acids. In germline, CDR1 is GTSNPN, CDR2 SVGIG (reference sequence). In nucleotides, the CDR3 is TGTGCCTGGAGTTATACGGTCCAAGAGACCCAGTACTTC. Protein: CAWSYTVQETQYF.

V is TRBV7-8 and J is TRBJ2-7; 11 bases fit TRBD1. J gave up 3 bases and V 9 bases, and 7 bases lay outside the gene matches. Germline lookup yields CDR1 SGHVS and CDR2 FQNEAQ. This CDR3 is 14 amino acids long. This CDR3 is CASAGTGGIYEQYF. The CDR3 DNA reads TGTGCCAGTGCTGGGACAGGGGGTATCTACGAGCAGTACTTC.

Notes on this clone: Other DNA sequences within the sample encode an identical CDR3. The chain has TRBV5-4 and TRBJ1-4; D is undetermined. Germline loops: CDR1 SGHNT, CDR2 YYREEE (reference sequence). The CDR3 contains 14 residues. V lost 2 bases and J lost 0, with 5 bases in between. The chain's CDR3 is CASSLDATNEKLFF. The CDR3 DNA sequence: TGTGCCAGCAGCTTAGATGCAACTAATGAAAAACTGTTTTTT.

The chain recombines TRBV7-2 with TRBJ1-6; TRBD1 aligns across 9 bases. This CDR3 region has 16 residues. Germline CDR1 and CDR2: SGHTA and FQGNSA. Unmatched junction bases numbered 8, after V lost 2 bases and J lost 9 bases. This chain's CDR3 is CASSLRSGTGFSPLHF. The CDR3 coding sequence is TGTGCCAGCAGCTTAAGGTCCGGGACAGGGTTTTCACCCCTCCACTTT.